Shown below are 7 T cell receptor beta chains from a single sample sequenced in a study of CD8 T cell repertoires and HIV-1 epitope variants. Sequencing used immunoSEQ multiplex PCR; TCRdb keeps in-frame clones, though not all of them. The sample records 4,800 or so clones, roughly 62% being singletons. These TCRs' antigens remain unknown. Sequenced: cultured CD8+ T cells derived from PBMCs. The receptors shown here come from a male donor with HIV.

This clone turned up a few times. V and J are TRBV9 and TRBJ2-7; 12 bases are a match to TRBD2. CDR1 and CDR2 (germline): SGDLS, YYNGEE. V lost 5 bases to trimming and J lost 0 bases; unmatched junction nucleotides: 6. The CDR3 is made up of 16 amino acids. Here the CDR3 reads CASSRTSGADSYEQYF. The CDR3 DNA sequence: TGTGCCAGCAGTCGGACTAGCGGGGCCGACTCCTACGAGCAGTACTTC.

The rearrangement links TRBV5-1 to TRBJ2-7; D may match TRBD1 or TRBD2 (5 bases each). V dropped 5 bases and J dropped 3 bases, with 18 bases sitting between them. Germline V gene sequence: CDR1 SGHRS, CDR2 YFSETQ. The CDR3 length is 15 residues. CDR3 DNA sequence: TGCGCCAGCAGTGAGGGGCACTTGCAACTCTACGAGCAGTACTTC. Protein product: CASSEGHLQLYEQYF. Full variable domain (remainder filled in from reference TRBV5-1 and TRBJ2-7): KAGVTQTPRYLIKTRGQQVTLSCSPISGHRSVSWYQQTPGQGLQFLFEYFSETQRNKGNFPGRFSGRQFSNSRSEMNVSTLELGDSALYLCASSEGHLQLYEQYFGPGTRLTVT.

This chain joins TRBV28 and TRBJ2-7; no clear D. The CDR3 is 14 amino acids. In germline, CDR1 is MDHEN, CDR2 SYDVKM. Trimming took off 8 bases at V and 6 bases at J, with 20 bases between the two ends. CDR3 sequence (DNA): TGTGCCAGCGCCCCGGGTAGGGTGGTCCCCGAGCAGTACTTC. Translation gives CASAPGRVVPEQYF.

The gene calls are TRBV25-1 and TRBJ2-7, with a tentative D call TRBD1 (5 bases). CDR3 size: 12 residues. Germline assignment: CDR1 MGHDK and CDR2 SYGVNS. Trimming removed 3 bases from V and 3 bases from J, with 6 bases in between. For the CDR3, the DNA is TGTGCCAGCAGTGACAGGGTCTACGAGCAGTACTTC. Translated: CASSDRVYEQYF.

The rearrangement links TRBV11-2 to TRBJ2-2; possibly TRBD1 for D (5 bases). There are 14 residues in the CDR3. With 4 bases removed from V and 6 bases from J, the gap between germline ends came to 12 bases. Germline V lookup: CDR1 SGHAT, CDR2 FQNNGV. The CDR3 bases are TGTGCCAGCAGCTCGGACAATAGACCCGGGGAGCTGTTTTTT. Translating gives CASSSDNRPGELFF. The full variable domain, its missing parts supplied by reference TRBV11-2 and TRBJ2-2, is EAGVAQSPRYKIIEKRQSVAFWCNPISGHATLYWYQQILGQGPKLLIQFQNNGVVDDSQLPKDRFSAERLKGVDSTLKIQPAKLEDSAVYLCASSSDNRPGELFFGEGSRLTVL.

This clone was recorded once. J is TRBJ2-3 and V is TRBV27, with a weak D call TRBD1 (6 bases). Germline V gene lookup returns CDR1 MNHEY and CDR2 SMNVEV (reference sequence). The V and J ends lost 6 bases and 0 bases respectively, with 13 bases between them. CDR3 size: 15 residues. Here the CDR3 reads CASSPDRTSTDTQYF. The CDR3 bases are TGTGCCAGCAGCCCGGACAGAACTAGCACAGATACGCAGTATTTT.

This rearrangement joins TRBV5-4 to TRBJ1-2; maybe TRBD1 (5 bases). V lost 2 bases and J 6 bases, leaving 14 bases between the germline ends. The germline V gene encodes CDR1 SGHNT and CDR2 YYREEE (reference sequence). The CDR3 is 14 residues long. CDR3 bases: TGTGCCAGCAGCTTCACAGGACGTGTGGATGGCTACACCTTC. Translating it yields CASSFTGRVDGYTF. Full variable domain (outside the CDR3, taken from reference TRBV5-4 and TRBJ1-2): ETGVTQSPTHLIKTRGQQVTLRCSSQSGHNTVSWYQQALGQGPQFIFQYYREEENGRGNFPPRFSGLQFPNYSSELNVNALELDDSALYLCASSFTGRVDGYTFGSGTRLTVV.